Listed below are T cell receptor beta chains from one sample, sequenced in a study of CD8 T cells in ankylosing spondylitis. TCRdb recomputed calls from the 5' RACE reads with MiXCR, one row per CDR3 protein. The data hold 180,000 or so distinct CDR3 sequences, with roughly 12% observed a single time. Source material: blood, either unsorted or a sorted T cell fraction (not recorded which). The receptors were sampled from a male donor with ankylosing spondylitis or in good health (not recorded which). Both conserved end residues are part of each CDR3. The D gene is left open where the match is weak. Clone size is shown for a subset of rows, as once, few, many or a class of expanded clone.

-	-	TRBV10-3	TRBJ2-5	CAISETTRLDTQYF	TGTGCCATCAGTGAAACGACTAGACTAGACACCCAGTACTTC
many	-	TRBV11-2	TRBJ1-2	CASSLIQGGGYTF	TGTGCCAGCAGCTTAATACAGGGTGGTGGCTACACCTTC
many	-	TRBV9	TRBJ2-6	CASSELDSFPGANVLTF	TGTGCCAGCAGCGAACTGGACAGTTTCCCTGGGGCCAACGTCCTGACTTTC
-	-	TRBV7-9	TRBJ1-1	CASSDGPNTEAFF	TGTGCCAGCAGCGACGGGCCAAACACTGAAGCTTTCTTT
many	-	TRBV18	TRBJ2-7	CASSPPQGSTYEQYF	TGTGCCAGCTCACCACCGCAGGGTAGTACCTACGAGCAGTACTTC
many	-	TRBV14	TRBJ2-3	CASSQQARSTDTQYF	TGTGCCAGCAGCCAGCAGGCCAGGAGCACAGATACGCAGTATTTT
many	-	TRBV11-2	TRBJ2-1	CASSIGSYNEQFF	TGTGCCAGCAGCATCGGGTCCTACAATGAGCAGTTCTTC
-	-	TRBV14	TRBJ2-1	CASSQDRALSYNEQFF	TGTGCCAGCAGCCAAGACAGGGCGTTATCCTACAATGAGCAGTTCTTC
many	-	TRBV4-1	TRBJ1-5	CASSLSEGGNQPQHF	TGCGCCAGCAGTCTTTCGGAGGGAGGGAATCAGCCCCAGCATTTT
many	TRBD1	TRBV27	TRBJ2-2	CASSLLSRDRGENTGELFF	TGTGCCAGCAGTTTATTGTCCCGGGACAGGGGAGAGAACACCGGGGAGCTGTTTTTT
-	-	TRBV18	TRBJ2-2	CASSPRSGNTGELFF	TGTGCCAGCTCACCACGTTCAGGCAACACCGGGGAGCTGTTTTTT
many	-	TRBV9	TRBJ2-5	CASSVGANREGTQYF	TGTGCCAGCAGCGTAGGGGCCAACAGGGAAGGGACCCAGTACTTC
once	TRBD1	TRBV11-2	TRBJ2-3	CASSPGRDRGRLLADTQYF	TGTGCCAGCAGCCCGGGCCGGGACAGGGGGCGCCTGTTGGCAGATACGCAGTATTTT
-	TRBD2	TRBV3-1	TRBJ2-3	CASSQNAGGADTQYF	TGTGCCAGCAGCCAAAACGCGGGAGGCGCAGATACGCAGTATTTT
many	TRBD2	TRBV6-5	TRBJ2-1	CASSYLVTSDNEQFF	TGTGCCAGCAGTTATCTTGTGACTAGCGACAATGAGCAGTTCTTC
-	TRBD2	TRBV5-4	TRBJ2-5	CASSRTSGEQETQYF	TGTGCCAGCAGCCGGACTAGCGGGGAGCAAGAGACCCAGTACTTC
many	TRBD1	TRBV27	TRBJ2-5	CASSLIQGAETQYF	TGTGCCAGCAGTTTAATACAGGGGGCGGAGACCCAGTACTTC
many	-	TRBV15	TRBJ2-3	CATSRDSRLVDTQYF	TGTGCCACCAGCAGAGATAGCCGACTAGTAGATACGCAGTATTTT
many	TRBD1	TRBV29-1	TRBJ2-3	CSATTGGGTDTQYF	TGCAGCGCTACGACAGGGGGAGGCACAGATACGCAGTATTTT
few	-	TRBV11-2	TRBJ1-2	CASSPNPGGDGYTF	TGTGCCAGCAGCCCTAACCCGGGGGGGGATGGCTACACCTTC
few	TRBD2	TRBV9	TRBJ2-1	CASSVGGGEQFF	TGTGCCAGCAGCGTAGGCGGGGGTGAGCAGTTCTTC
-	-	TRBV29-1	TRBJ2-7	CSVGDPKLSEQYF	TGCAGCGTTGGGGACCCAAAGTTGAGCGAGCAGTACTTC
many	TRBD1	TRBV5-1	TRBJ2-7	CASSLGPQGDYEQYF	TGCGCCAGCAGCTTGGGCCCCCAGGGGGATTACGAGCAGTACTTC
many	-	TRBV20-1	TRBJ1-1	CSARSGGRTEAFF	TGCAGTGCTAGATCGGGGGGACGGACTGAAGCTTTCTTT
few	-	TRBV29-1	TRBJ1-1	CSVATGADRFF	-
many	TRBD2	TRBV14	TRBJ2-1	CASSQGWRGYDNEQFF	TGTGCCAGCAGCCAAGGGTGGCGGGGGTACGACAATGAGCAGTTCTTC
many	-	TRBV4-2	TRBJ1-1	CASSQEAGRMNTEAFF	TGTGCCAGCAGCCAAGAGGCGGGACGAATGAACACTGAAGCTTTCTTT
many	TRBD1	TRBV5-1	TRBJ1-2	CASSFGTATFYGYTF	TGCGCCAGCAGCTTCGGGACAGCTACTTTCTATGGCTACACCTTC
many	-	TRBV12-3/TRBV12-4	TRBJ2-5	CASSLRGETQYF	TGTGCCAGCAGTTTAAGGGGAGAGACCCAGTACTTC
-	-	TRBV28	TRBJ2-2	CASSLLWTAFLPGELFF	TGTGCCAGCAGTTTATTGTGGACAGCGTTTCTGCCCGGGGAGCTGTTTTTT
many	TRBD1	TRBV6-2/TRBV6-3	TRBJ1-1	CASSLGQGITEAFF	TGTGCCAGCAGTTTGGGACAGGGAATAACTGAAGCTTTCTTT
-	TRBD2	TRBV5-1	TRBJ2-5	CASSTKLAGEETQYF	TGCGCCAGCAGCACCAAACTAGCGGGGGAAGAGACCCAGTACTTC
many	-	TRBV3-1	TRBJ2-3	CASSPATATDTQYF	TGTGCCAGCAGCCCCGCGACGGCTACAGATACGCAGTATTTT
many	-	TRBV29-1	TRBJ2-6	CSVADKAGANVLTF	TGCAGCGTGGCAGACAAAGCTGGGGCCAACGTCCTGACTTTC
few	TRBD1	TRBV4-3	TRBJ1-2	CASSQDADRALNYGYTF	TGCGCCAGCAGCCAAGATGCGGACAGGGCCTTGAACTATGGCTACACCTTC
-	TRBD2	TRBV7-9	TRBJ2-1	CASSSPTSGRESEQFF	TGTGCCAGCAGCTCGCCGACTAGCGGGAGGGAAAGTGAGCAGTTCTTC
many	-	TRBV7-6	TRBJ2-1	CASSPIWGEQFF	TGTGCCAGCAGCCCCATATGGGGTGAGCAGTTCTTC
many	TRBD1	TRBV6-5	TRBJ2-1	CASSYSRGRNEQFF	TGTGCCAGCAGTTACTCGAGGGGGCGCAATGAGCAGTTCTTC
many	-	TRBV9	TRBJ2-5	CASSINPLGGETQYF	TGTGCCAGCAGCATCAATCCGCTGGGTGGAGAGACCCAGTACTTC
few	TRBD1	TRBV6-1	TRBJ1-2	CAIRQGALGYTF	TGTGCCATTAGACAGGGTGCGCTTGGCTACACCTTC
many	TRBD2	TRBV11-2	TRBJ2-4	CASSLEEGLAGQPAKNIQYF	TGTGCCAGCAGCTTAGAAGAGGGACTAGCGGGGCAACCGGCCAAAAACATTCAGTACTTC
many	TRBD2	TRBV29-1	TRBJ2-1	CSVGSGGRNEQFF	TGCAGCGTTGGCAGCGGGGGAAGGAATGAGCAGTTCTTC
-	TRBD1	TRBV9	TRBJ2-5	CASSVSTGGETQYF	TGTGCCAGCAGCGTATCGACAGGGGGCGAGACCCAGTACTTC
many	-	TRBV3-1	TRBJ2-7	CASSPRDTSYEQYF	TGTGCCAGCAGCCCCCGGGACACATCATACGAGCAGTACTTC
many	-	TRBV3-1	TRBJ2-7	CASSPVGALVYEQYF	TGTGCCAGCAGCCCCGTGGGGGCCTTGGTCTACGAGCAGTACTTC
-	-	TRBV6-1	TRBJ1-3	CASSAIFRGVSGNTIYF	TGTGCCAGCAGCGCGATTTTTCGAGGGGTCTCTGGAAACACCATATATTTT
many	-	TRBV2	TRBJ2-3	CASTARGGLTQYF	TGTGCCAGCACGGCGAGGGGTGGTTTGACGCAGTATTTT
many	-	TRBV15	TRBJ2-3	CATSVLRGPTSTDTQYF	TGTGCCACCAGCGTGCTCCGGGGTCCTACTAGCACAGATACGCAGTATTTT
many	TRBD2	TRBV19	TRBJ2-3	CASSTGTSDSPDTQYF	TGTGCCAGTAGTACAGGGACTAGCGATTCGCCAGATACGCAGTATTTT
many	-	TRBV5-1	TRBJ1-1	CASSFTENTEAFF	TGCGCCAGCAGCTTTACAGAAAACACTGAAGCTTTCTTT
many	TRBD1	TRBV15	TRBJ1-2	CATSRAGTGASNYGYTF	TGTGCCACCAGCAGAGCCGGGACAGGGGCGTCCAACTATGGCTACACCTTC
-	-	TRBV7-2	TRBJ2-3	CASSLEPGRSSDTQYF	TGTGCCAGCAGCTTAGAGCCGGGGCGGAGTTCAGATACGCAGTATTTT
many	TRBD1	TRBV5-1	TRBJ1-1	CASSSTGVTEAFF	TGCGCCAGCAGCTCGACAGGGGTCACTGAAGCTTTCTTT
many	-	TRBV3-1	TRBJ2-3	CASSQEWGSTDTQYF	TGTGCCAGCAGCCAAGAGTGGGGAAGTACAGATACGCAGTATTTT
many	-	TRBV6-2/TRBV6-3	TRBJ2-7	CASSYFAEGETDYEQYF	TGTGCCAGCAGTTACTTCGCGGAAGGAGAGACGGATTACGAGCAGTACTTC
-	TRBD2	TRBV5-1	TRBJ2-1	CASSWETSGSLKKFF	TGCGCCAGCAGCTGGGAGACTAGCGGGAGTTTGAAGAAGTTCTTC
few	-	TRBV7-6	TRBJ2-5	CASSSGQPQETQYF	TGTGCCAGCAGCTCCGGACAGCCCCAAGAGACCCAGTACTTC